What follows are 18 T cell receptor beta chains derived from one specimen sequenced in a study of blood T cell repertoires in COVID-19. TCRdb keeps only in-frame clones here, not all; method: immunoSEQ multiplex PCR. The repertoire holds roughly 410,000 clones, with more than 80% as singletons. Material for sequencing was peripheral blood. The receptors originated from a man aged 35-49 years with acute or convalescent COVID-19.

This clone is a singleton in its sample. The CDR3 sequence is CSAIGGTEAFF. In DNA form, the CDR3 reads TGCAGTGCTATCGGGGGGACTGAAGCTTTCTTT. This sequence joins TRBV20-1 and TRBJ1-1; TRBD1 is a possible D gene (5 bases). Germline CDR1 is DFQATT and CDR2 is SNEGSKA (reference sequence). This CDR3 region has 11 residues. The germline V and J ends were trimmed by 4 bases and 5 bases, with 8 bases remaining between them.

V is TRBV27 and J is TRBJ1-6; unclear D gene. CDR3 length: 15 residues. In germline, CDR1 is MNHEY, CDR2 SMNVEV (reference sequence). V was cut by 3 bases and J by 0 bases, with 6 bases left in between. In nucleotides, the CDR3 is TGTGCCAGCAGTTTTTGGCTCTCCTATAATTCACCCCTCCACTTT. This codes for CASSFWLSYNSPLHF.

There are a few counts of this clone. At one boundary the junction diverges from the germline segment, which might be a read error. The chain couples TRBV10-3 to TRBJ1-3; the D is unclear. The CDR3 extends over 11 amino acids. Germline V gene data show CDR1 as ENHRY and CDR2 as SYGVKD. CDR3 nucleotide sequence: TGTGCCATCAGTGACATGGACGGCGGGCGTTTT. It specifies CAISDMDGGRF.

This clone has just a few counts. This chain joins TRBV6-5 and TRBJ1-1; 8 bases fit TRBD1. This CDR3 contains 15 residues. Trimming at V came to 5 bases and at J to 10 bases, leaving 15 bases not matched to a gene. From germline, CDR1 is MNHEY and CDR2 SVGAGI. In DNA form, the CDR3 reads TGTGCCAGCAGTCCTACCGGTCAGGACAGGGAGTTAGCTTTCTTT. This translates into CASSPTGQDRELAFF.

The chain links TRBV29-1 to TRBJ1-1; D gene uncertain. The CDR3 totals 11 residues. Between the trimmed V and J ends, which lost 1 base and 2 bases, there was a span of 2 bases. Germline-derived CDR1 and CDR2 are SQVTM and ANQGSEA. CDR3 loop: CSVEVNTEAFF. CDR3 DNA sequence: TGCAGCGTTGAAGTAAACACTGAAGCTTTCTTT.

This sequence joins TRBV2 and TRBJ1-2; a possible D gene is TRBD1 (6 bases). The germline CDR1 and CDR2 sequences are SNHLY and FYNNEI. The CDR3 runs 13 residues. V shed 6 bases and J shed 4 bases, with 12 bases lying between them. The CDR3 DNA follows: TGTGCCAGCAGGGAGGACAGTCTCTATGGCTACACCTTC. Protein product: CASREDSLYGYTF.

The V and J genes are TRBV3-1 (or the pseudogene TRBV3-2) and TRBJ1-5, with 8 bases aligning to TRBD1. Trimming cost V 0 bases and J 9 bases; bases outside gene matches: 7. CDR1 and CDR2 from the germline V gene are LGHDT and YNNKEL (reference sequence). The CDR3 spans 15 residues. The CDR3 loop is CASSQDATGGGPQHF. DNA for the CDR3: TGTGCCAGCAGCCAAGATGCAACAGGGGGTGGGCCCCAGCATTTT.

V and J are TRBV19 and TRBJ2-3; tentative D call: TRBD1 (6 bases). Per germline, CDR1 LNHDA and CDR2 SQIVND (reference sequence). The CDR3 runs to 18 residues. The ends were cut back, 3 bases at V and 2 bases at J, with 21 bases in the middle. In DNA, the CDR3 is TGTGCCAGTAGTATCCGCAGGGGACGCGACCTACCCACAGATACGCAGTATTTT. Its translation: CASSIRRGRDLPTDTQYF.

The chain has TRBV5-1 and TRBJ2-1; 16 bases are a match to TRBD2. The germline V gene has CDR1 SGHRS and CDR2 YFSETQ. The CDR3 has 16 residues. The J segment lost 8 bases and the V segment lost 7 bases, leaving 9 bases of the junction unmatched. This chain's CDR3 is CASGGGLAGGPYEQFF. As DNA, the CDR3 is TGCGCCAGCGGAGGGGGACTAGCGGGAGGGCCGTATGAGCAGTTCTTC.

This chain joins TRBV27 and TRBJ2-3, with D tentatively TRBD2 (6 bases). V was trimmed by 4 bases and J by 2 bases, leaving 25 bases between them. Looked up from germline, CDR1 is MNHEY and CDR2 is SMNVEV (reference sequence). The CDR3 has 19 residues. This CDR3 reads CASSYRNQLGTPNTDTQYF. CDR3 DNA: TGTGCCAGCAGTTACCGGAACCAACTCGGGACTCCTAACACAGATACGCAGTATTTT.

Written as DNA, the CDR3 is TGTGCCAGTAGCCAAGGACAGTTTAATTCACCCCTCCACTTT. Its translation is CASSQGQFNSPLHF. V and J are TRBV19 and TRBJ1-6; D perhaps matches TRBD1 (6 bases). This CDR3 has 14 residues. The germline V gene encodes CDR1 LNHDA and CDR2 SQIVND (reference sequence). V was pared by 6 bases and J by 6 bases, with 12 bases between.

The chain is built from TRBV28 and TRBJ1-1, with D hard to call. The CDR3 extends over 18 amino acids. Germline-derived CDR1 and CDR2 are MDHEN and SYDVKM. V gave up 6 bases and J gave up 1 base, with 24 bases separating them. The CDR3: CASRIPYVTRTANTEAFF. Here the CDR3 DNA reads TGTGCCAGCAGAATTCCCTATGTCACGCGAACAGCGAACACTGAAGCTTTCTTT.

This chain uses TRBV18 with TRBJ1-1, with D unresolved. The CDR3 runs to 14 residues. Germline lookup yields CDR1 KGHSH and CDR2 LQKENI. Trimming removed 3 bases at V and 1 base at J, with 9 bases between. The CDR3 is CASSPSQTNTEAFF. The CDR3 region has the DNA TGTGCCAGCTCACCGTCACAGACGAACACTGAAGCTTTCTTT.

The CDR3 loop reads CASSLAARTSDIQYF. The CDR3 region has the DNA TGTGCCAGCAGCTTAGCTGCTCGGACTTCCGACATTCAGTACTTC. This chain uses TRBV11-2 with TRBJ2-4; D is possibly TRBD2 (5 bases). This CDR3 has 15 residues. The germline V gene has CDR1 SGHAT and CDR2 FQNNGV. Trimming removed 1 base at V and 8 bases at J, with 15 bases between.

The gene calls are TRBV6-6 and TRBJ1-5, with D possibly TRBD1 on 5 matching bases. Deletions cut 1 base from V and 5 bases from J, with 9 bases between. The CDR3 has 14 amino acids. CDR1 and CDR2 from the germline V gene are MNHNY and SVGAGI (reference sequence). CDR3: CASSYLGVDQPQHF. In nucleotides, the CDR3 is TGTGCCAGCAGTTACTTAGGGGTGGATCAGCCCCAGCATTTT.

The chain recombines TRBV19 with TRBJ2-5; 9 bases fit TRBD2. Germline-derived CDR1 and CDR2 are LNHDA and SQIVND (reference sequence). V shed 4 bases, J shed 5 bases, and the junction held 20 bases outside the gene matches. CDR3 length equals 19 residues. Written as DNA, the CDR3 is TGTGCCAGTAGTAGTAACAAGCGGGGGGCGTTATCCGGCAGGGAGACCCAGTACTTC. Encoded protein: CASSSNKRGALSGRETQYF. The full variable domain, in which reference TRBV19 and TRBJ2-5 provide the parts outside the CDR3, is DGGITQSPKYLFRKEGQNVTLSCEQNLNHDAMYWYRQDPGQGLRLIYYSQIVNDFQKGDIAEGYSVSREKKESFPLTVTSAQKNPTAFYLCASSSNKRGALSGRETQYFGPGTRLLVL.

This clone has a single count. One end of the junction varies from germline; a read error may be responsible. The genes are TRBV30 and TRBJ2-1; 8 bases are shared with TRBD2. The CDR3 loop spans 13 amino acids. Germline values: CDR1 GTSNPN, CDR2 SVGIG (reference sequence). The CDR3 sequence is CAWSVGAGDEEFF. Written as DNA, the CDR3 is TGTGCCTGGAGTGTAGGAGCGGGAGATGAGGAGTTCTTC.

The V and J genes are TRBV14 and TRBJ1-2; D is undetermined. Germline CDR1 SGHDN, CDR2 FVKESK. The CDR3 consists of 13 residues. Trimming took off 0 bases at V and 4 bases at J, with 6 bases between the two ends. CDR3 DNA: TGTGCCAGCAGCCAAGAGCTCGGCTATGGCTACACCTTC. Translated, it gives CASSQELGYGYTF.